Listed below are T cell receptor beta chains from one sample, sequenced in a study of blood T cells in healthy people across ages. TCRdb reprocessed the 5' RACE reads with MiXCR, giving one entry per CDR3 protein. The sample shows some 890,000 distinct CDR3 sequences, approximately 32% of them seen only once. The sample was also linked to a second study, of T cells of mothers and their children.

Sample: blood. The receptors originated from a woman between 35 and 50 years old in good health. Both conserved end residues are part of each CDR3. D genes are given only for firm matches. Where a row states a size, it is once, few, many or the class of an expanded clone; other rows omit it.

j_call v_call d_call clone_size cdr3_aa cdr3_nt
TRBJ2-7 TRBV3-1 . many CASSAGGYEQYF TGTGCCAGCAGCGCAGGAGGCTACGAGCAGTACTTC
TRBJ2-3 TRBV5-1 . many CASSLEGSTDTQYF TGCGCCAGCAGCTTGGAAGGCAGCACAGATACGCAGTATTTT
TRBJ1-5 TRBV9 . . CASSVHGRVNSNQPQHF TGTGCCAGCAGCGTACATGGCAGGGTGAACAGCAATCAGCCCCAGCATTTT
TRBJ1-4 TRBV7-9 TRBD1 many CASSPTGTEKLFF TGTGCCAGCAGCCCGACAGGGACTGAAAAACTGTTTTTT
TRBJ2-5 TRBV20-1 . many CSAGRVRETQYF TGCAGTGCTGGCAGGGTGAGAGAGACCCAGTACTTC
TRBJ1-3 TRBV12-3/TRBV12-4 . few CASLIREQSSGNTIYF TGTGCCAGCTTGATTCGGGAACAGAGCTCTGGAAACACCATATATTTT
TRBJ2-3 TRBV7-2 . few CASSFQPGTATQYF TGTGCCAGCAGCTTTCAACCGGGGACTGCTACGCAGTATTTT
TRBJ2-7 TRBV6-4 TRBD1 few CASSDVTRQGSYEQYF TGTGCCAGCAGTGATGTTACCCGACAGGGGAGCTACGAGCAGTACTTC
TRBJ1-1 TRBV25-1 TRBD1 few CASSNVGARDREAFF TGTGCCAGCAGTAACGTAGGGGCCCGGGACAGAGAAGCTTTCTTT
TRBJ2-1 TRBV20-1 . few CSASAGAVPSYNEQFF TGCAGTGCTTCTGCGGGGGCAGTACCCTCCTACAATGAGCAGTTCTTC
TRBJ2-1 TRBV24-1 TRBD2 . CATSDLGERGAYNEQFF TGTGCCACCAGTGATTTGGGGGAGCGGGGGGCCTACAATGAGCAGTTCTTC
TRBJ1-2 TRBV9 . . CASSVEGTGPGYTF TGTGCCAGCAGCGTAGAGGGGACCGGGCCTGGCTACACCTTC
TRBJ2-6 TRBV6-4 TRBD1 . CASSEQGAGANILTF TGTGCCAGCAGTGAACAGGGGGCTGGGGCCAACATCCTGACTTTC
TRBJ1-2 TRBV28 TRBD1 few CASSLNRGVGGYTF TGTGCCAGCAGTTTGAACAGGGGGGTTGGGGGCTACACCTTC
TRBJ2-1 TRBV18 . few CASSSIPGSNEQFF TGTGCCAGCTCATCTATCCCCGGGAGCAATGAGCAGTTCTTC
TRBJ2-7 TRBV6-2/TRBV6-3 TRBD1 few CASRRQGDSYNEQYF TGTGCCAGCAGGCGACAGGGGGACTCCTACAATGAGCAGTACTTC
TRBJ1-3 TRBV15 . once CATSRDGATGNTIYF TGTGCCACCAGCAGAGATGGCGCGACAGGAAACACCATATATTTT
TRBJ2-5 TRBV28 TRBD2 few CASRRLAGAQYF TGTGCGTCCAGGCGGCTAGCGGGGGCCCAGTACTTC
TRBJ1-1 TRBV9 . few CASSPDEGSPEAFF TGTGCCAGCAGCCCCGACGAAGGATCCCCCGAAGCTTTCTTT
TRBJ2-1 TRBV19 . . CASSIDPQGGRNEQFF TGTGCCAGTAGTATAGACCCCCAGGGGGGGAGGAATGAGCAGTTCTTC
TRBJ2-7 TRBV2 . . CASSEQKGRYYEQYF TGTGCCAGCAGTGAACAGAAGGGAAGGTATTACGAGCAGTACTTC
TRBJ1-2 TRBV9 TRBD1 many CASQGQGAMGYTF TGTGCCAGCCAAGGACAGGGGGCGATGGGCTACACCTTC
TRBJ2-7 TRBV18 TRBD1 . CASSPPQGTYEQYF TGTGCCAGCTCACCACCACAGGGGACCTACGAGCAGTACTTC
TRBJ2-7 TRBV29-1 TRBD1 few CSAGGASHEQYF TGCAGCGCAGGGGGCGCATCCCACGAGCAGTACTTC
TRBJ1-1 TRBV20-1 TRBD1 . CSARVPSPGQGNTEAFF TGCAGTGCTAGAGTCCCTAGTCCAGGACAGGGGAACACTGAAGCTTTCTTT
TRBJ2-5 TRBV6-1 TRBD2 . CASSETPTSGGETQYF TGTGCCAGCAGTGAAACCCCGACTAGCGGGGGAGAGACCCAGTACTTC
TRBJ2-3 TRBV21-1 . few CASSKGGQLTDTQYF TGTGCCAGCAGCAAAGGGGGACAGCTCACAGATACGCAGTATTTT
TRBJ2-7 TRBV2 TRBD1 many CASISGTGDYEQYF TGTGCCAGCATTTCCGGGACAGGGGACTACGAGCAGTACTTC
TRBJ1-2 TRBV7-3 TRBD1 few CASSGAPGTGASGYTF TGTGCCAGCAGCGGAGCGCCCGGGACAGGGGCCTCGGGCTACACCTTC
TRBJ2-1 TRBV5-8 . many CASNLDGYHYNEQFF TGTGCCAGCAACCTCGACGGATACCACTACAATGAGCAGTTCTTC